Listed below are T cell receptor beta chains from one sample, sequenced in a study of lymphopenia after photon versus proton radiotherapy. The repertoire was sequenced with immunoSEQ multiplex PCR; TCRdb's copy has only in-frame clones and lacks some. The sample yields approximately 35,000 clones, 85% to 90% seen once. The material sequenced was peripheral blood, taken from a patient treated with photon-based radiotherapy. All receptors derive from a woman aged 45 to 65 with pancreatic cancer. Both conserved end residues are part of each CDR3. Each record gives: CDR3 protein, CDR3 DNA, D gene, clone size, J gene, V gene. The D gene is left open where the match is weak. Only part of the rows carry a size: once, few, many, or a class if the clone is expanded.

CDR3: CASRGANEQYF
DNA: TGTGCCAGCAGGGGGGCAAACGAGCAGTACTTC
D: .
size: .
J: TRBJ2-7
V: TRBV6-5

CDR3: CAIQTGMSGYTF
DNA: TGTGCCATCCAGACAGGGATGAGTGGCTACACCTTC
D: TRBD1
size: .
J: TRBJ1-2
V: TRBV2

CDR3: CASSFGQGLYEQYF
DNA: TGTGCCAGCAGCTTCGGACAGGGGCTCTACGAGCAGTACTTC
D: TRBD1
size: .
J: TRBJ2-7
V: TRBV7-9

CDR3: CASSELRSAPSGRLDEQFF
DNA: TGTGCCAGCAGTGAACTACGGTCGGCCCCTAGCGGGAGATTGGATGAGCAGTTCTTC
D: TRBD2
size: .
J: TRBJ2-1
V: TRBV6-1

CDR3: CSGLVQGWGYTF
DNA: TGCAGCGGCTTGGTACAGGGTTGGGGCTACACCTTC
D: .
size: .
J: TRBJ1-2
V: TRBV29-1

CDR3: CASSIGQGLYEQYF
DNA: TGTGCCAGTAGTATAGGGCAGGGACTCTACGAGCAGTACTTC
D: .
size: .
J: TRBJ2-7
V: TRBV19

CDR3: CATSRSNQAMLEKLFF
DNA: TGTGCCACCAGCAGATCTAACCAGGCGATGCTGGAAAAACTGTTTTTT
D: .
size: .
J: TRBJ1-4
V: TRBV15

CDR3: CASSIGNSYNEQFF
DNA: TGCGCCAGCAGTATAGGGAACTCCTACAATGAGCAGTTCTTC
D: .
size: few
J: TRBJ2-1
V: TRBV5-1

CDR3: CASSPTGGLAGVTDTQYF
DNA: TGTGCCAGCAGCCCTACGGGGGGACTAGCGGGAGTCACAGATACGCAGTATTTT
D: TRBD2
size: .
J: TRBJ2-3
V: TRBV14

CDR3: CASSPPTNTGELFF
DNA: TGTGCCAGCTCACCTCCGACGAACACCGGGGAGCTGTTTTTT
D: .
size: once
J: TRBJ2-2
V: TRBV18

CDR3: CASSPLGSSGNTIYF
DNA: TGTGCCAGCAGCCCCCTGGGAAGCTCTGGAAACACCATATATTTT
D: .
size: few
J: TRBJ1-3
V: TRBV7-2

CDR3: CASSVDPGSSRNEQFF
DNA: TGTGCCAGCAGCGTAGATCCCGGGAGTTCGAGGAATGAGCAGTTCTTC
D: .
size: .
J: TRBJ2-1
V: TRBV9

CDR3: CASSPAGGQETQYF
DNA: TGTGCCAGCTCACCGGCGGGAGGCCAAGAGACCCAGTACTTC
D: TRBD2
size: .
J: TRBJ2-5
V: TRBV18

CDR3: CASKPQPLDGGNTIYF
DNA: TGTGCCAGTAAGCCCCAACCTCTTGACGGTGGAAACACCATATATTTT
D: .
size: .
J: TRBJ1-3
V: TRBV19

CDR3: CSVVDSAKNIQYF
DNA: TGCAGCGTTGTTGATAGCGCCAAAAACATTCAGTACTTC
D: .
size: .
J: TRBJ2-4
V: TRBV29-1

CDR3: CASSSQTVTGELFF
DNA: TGCGCCAGCAGCTCCCAGACGGTCACCGGGGAGCTGTTTTTT
D: .
size: once
J: TRBJ2-2
V: TRBV5-1